What follows are 22 T cell receptor beta chains derived from one specimen sequenced in a study of cytomegalovirus exposure and HLA in healthy donors. PCR employed 60 Vbeta and 13 Jbeta primers. Sequencing was performed with immunoSEQ multiplex PCR; in TCRdb, only in-frame clones are kept and a portion is missing. The sample comprises approximately 140,000 clones, roughly four fifths of which are singletons, and roughly 1.9% rests with the top ten. The sequenced sample consisted of PBMCs. The source of these receptors is a woman aged 40 to 50 in good health and CMV-seronegative.

The table lists this clone with a count of one. The V gene is TRBV5-8, the J gene TRBJ2-7; TRBD2 agrees at 7 bases. CDR1 and CDR2 from the germline V gene are SGHTS and YDEGEE. The CDR3 is 13 residues long. Trimming cost V 7 bases and J 1 base; bases outside gene matches: 5. The CDR3: CASRGEGSYEQYF. CDR3 DNA sequence: TGTGCCAGCCGAGGGGAGGGGTCCTACGAGCAGTACTTC.

The rearrangement joins TRBV4-3 to TRBJ2-5; D is perhaps TRBD2 (6 bases). Trimming removed 0 bases at V and 3 bases at J, with 11 bases between. Germline CDR1 LGHNA, CDR2 YSLEER. This CDR3 has 15 amino acids. The DNA for the CDR3 is TGCGCCAGCAGCCAAGATCTGGGGGGAGAAGAGACCCAGTACTTC. Translating gives CASSQDLGGEETQYF.

The chain employs TRBV27 and TRBJ1-2; D is perhaps TRBD1 (6 bases). V shed 5 bases and J shed 0 bases, with 13 bases lying between them. The germline V gene encodes CDR1 MNHEY and CDR2 SMNVEV (reference sequence). The CDR3 has 15 amino acids. The CDR3 here is CASSLYSGANYGYTF. DNA of the CDR3: TGTGCCAGCAGTCTATACTCAGGGGCTAACTATGGCTACACCTTC.

V gene TRBV7-6 combines with J gene TRBJ2-1; 13 nucleotides line up with TRBD2. Germline V gene data show CDR1 as SGHVS and CDR2 as FNYEAQ. V was clipped by 3 bases and J by 7 bases; unmatched bases: 3. This CDR3 spans 15 amino acids. The CDR3 DNA reads as TGTGCCAGCAGCTTCCGGACTAGCGGGAGTAATGAGCAGTTCTTC. Translation: CASSFRTSGSNEQFF. The full variable domain, rest sourced from reference TRBV7-6 and TRBJ2-1, is GAGVSQSPRYKVTKRGQDVALRCDPISGHVSLYWYRQALGQGPEFLTYFNYEAQQDKSGLPNDRFSAERPEGSISTLTIQRTEQRDSAMYRCASSFRTSGSNEQFFGPGTRLTVL.

The rearrangement joins TRBV7-2 to TRBJ1-4; the D gene is possibly TRBD1 (5 bases). Germline CDR1 is SGHTA and CDR2 is FQGNSA. The CDR3 contains 16 residues. Between the trimmed V and J ends, which lost 2 bases and 8 bases, there was a span of 18 bases. The DNA for the CDR3 is TGTGCCAGCAGCTTATCCCGGGGGGGTGGGAGAGAAAAACTGTTTTTT. Encoded protein: CASSLSRGGGREKLFF.

The CDR3 loop is CASSYGGGLEAFF. The CDR3 bases are TGTGCCAGCAGTTACGGGGGGGGACTTGAAGCTTTCTTT. This chain connects TRBV6-5 to TRBJ1-1, with a tentative D call TRBD1 (5 bases). The CDR3 consists of 13 residues. Per germline, CDR1 MNHEY and CDR2 SVGAGI. The V and J ends lost 2 bases and 7 bases respectively, with 11 bases between them.

The chain carries TRBV5-1 and TRBJ2-3, with D perhaps TRBD1 (5 bases). V lost 2 bases and J 1 base, leaving 8 bases between the germline ends. The germline V gene encodes CDR1 SGHRS and CDR2 YFSETQ. This CDR3 comprises 14 residues. The CDR3: CASSFQGGTDTQYF. Here the CDR3 DNA reads TGCGCCAGCAGCTTCCAGGGCGGCACAGATACGCAGTATTTT.

The J gene is TRBJ1-1, the V gene TRBV27; TRBD1 matches at 7 bases. Looked up from germline, CDR1 is MNHEY and CDR2 is SMNVEV (reference sequence). Unmatched junction bases numbered 4, after V lost 6 bases and J lost 0 bases. The length of the CDR3 is 14 residues. The DNA of the CDR3 is TGTGCCAGCAGGAAAACAGGGGTGAACACTGAAGCTTTCTTT. Translation: CASRKTGVNTEAFF.

This clone has only one observation. This chain links TRBV7-2 with TRBJ1-2, with D perhaps TRBD1 (6 bases). Between the trimmed V and J ends, which lost 8 bases and 8 bases, there was a span of 21 bases. Germline V gives CDR1 SGHTA, CDR2 FQGNSA. The CDR3 extends over 14 amino acids. In DNA, the CDR3 is TGTGCCAGCCGCCGGACATCAGGGGAGTGGGGCTACACCTTC. Its translation is CASRRTSGEWGYTF. Combining the CDR3 with reference TRBV7-2 and TRBJ1-2 gives the whole variable domain GAGVSQSPSNKVTEKGKDVELRCDPISGHTALYWYRQSLGQGLEFLIYFQGNSAPDKSGLPSDRFSAERTGGSVSTLTIQRTQQEDSAVYLCASRRTSGEWGYTFGSGTRLTVV.

This chain joins TRBV5-4 and TRBJ2-2, with D tentatively TRBD1 (6 bases). The germline V gene encodes CDR1 SGHNT and CDR2 YYREEE (reference sequence). Trimming removed 4 bases from V and 0 bases from J, with 16 bases in between. The CDR3 extends over 17 amino acids. The CDR3 reads CASSPRLKGANTGELFF. CDR3 DNA sequence: TGTGCCAGCAGCCCCCGACTTAAGGGGGCGAACACCGGGGAGCTGTTTTTT.

V usage is TRBV11-2 and J usage is TRBJ2-1; 8 bases agree with TRBD2. Trimming removed 3 bases from V and 6 bases from J; junction bases left unmatched: 7. Germline assignment: CDR1 SGHAT and CDR2 FQNNGV. The CDR3 extends over 15 amino acids. Here the CDR3 reads CASSFGGGLANEQFF. Here the CDR3 DNA reads TGTGCCAGCAGCTTTGGTGGTGGACTAGCCAATGAGCAGTTCTTC.

The rearrangement links TRBV2 to TRBJ1-5, with a tentative D call TRBD1 (6 bases). V was shortened by 7 bases and J by 1 base, with 11 bases between the two germline ends. This CDR3 comprises 14 residues. Germline CDR1 reads SNHLY; CDR2 reads FYNNEI. The CDR3 region is CASTGTQSNQPQHF. In nucleotides, the CDR3 is TGTGCCAGCACCGGGACACAAAGCAATCAGCCCCAGCATTTT.

The genes are TRBV7-9 and TRBJ2-3, with 7 bases fitting TRBD2. Per the germline V gene, CDR1 is SEHNR and CDR2 is FQNEAQ (reference sequence). This CDR3 is built from 15 residues. V gave up 3 bases and J gave up 4 bases; unmatched junction bases: 7. CDR3 nucleotides: TGTGCCAGCAGCTTGGGGGGAGGGCGCGCAGATACGCAGTATTTT. The encoded protein is CASSLGGGRADTQYF.

The chain is built from TRBV10-3 and TRBJ1-6; 9 nucleotides match TRBD1. The V segment lost 4 bases and the J segment 6 bases; nucleotides outside the gene matches: 4. Looked up from germline, CDR1 is ENHRY and CDR2 is SYGVKD. The CDR3 has 15 residues. The CDR3: CAISASDRGNSPLHF. CDR3 DNA sequence: TGTGCCATCAGTGCTTCGGACAGGGGTAATTCACCCCTCCACTTT.

The V call is TRBV19, the J call TRBJ1-4; D unresolved. V shed 6 bases and J shed 2 bases, with 13 bases lying between them. This CDR3 spans 15 amino acids. CDR1 and CDR2 (germline): LNHDA, SQIVND (reference sequence). CDR3 coding DNA: TGTGCCAGTAGCTCCAAGCTTGCGACTAATGAAAAACTGTTTTTT. Protein product: CASSSKLATNEKLFF.

The chain carries TRBV28 and TRBJ1-5; D remains ambiguous. The V gene lost 5 bases and the J gene lost 7 bases, with 9 bases spanning the gap. Germline V CDR1 and CDR2: MDHEN, SYDVKM. The CDR3 covers 12 residues. The CDR3 loop is CASSPNGQPQHF. CDR3 bases: TGTGCCAGCAGTCCTAACGGGCAGCCCCAGCATTTT.

The genes are TRBV5-1 and TRBJ2-2; 8 bases line up with TRBD1. With V trimmed by 2 bases and J by 4 bases, 4 bases remained unmatched. Looked up from germline, CDR1 is SGHRS and CDR2 is YFSETQ. This CDR3 spans 15 amino acids. CDR3 amino acids: CASSFGQGSTGELFF. The CDR3 DNA is TGCGCCAGCAGCTTTGGACAGGGCAGCACCGGGGAGCTGTTTTTT.

The rearrangement links TRBV6-6 to TRBJ2-2, with D maybe TRBD1 (6 bases). Germline values: CDR1 MNHNY, CDR2 SVGAGI (reference sequence). V was cut by 7 bases and J by 6 bases, with 15 bases left in between. The CDR3 is 14 residues long. The CDR3 sequence is CASKRQVVAGELFF. CDR3 DNA: TGTGCCAGCAAGCGACAGGTTGTCGCCGGGGAGCTGTTTTTT.

This clone was picked up a small number of times. The V call is TRBV6-5, the J call TRBJ2-2, with D uncertain. Germline V gene data show CDR1 as MNHEY and CDR2 as SVGAGI. Deletions cut 2 bases from V and 7 bases from J, with 8 bases between. The CDR3 contains 13 residues. CDR3 DNA: TGTGCCAGCAGTTACGGCCATAACGGGGAGCTGTTTTTT. Translation: CASSYGHNGELFF.

This chain links TRBV28 with TRBJ1-5, with 10 bases matching TRBD1. Germline CDR1 is MDHEN and CDR2 is SYDVKM. This CDR3 spans 15 amino acids. Unmatched junction bases numbered 2, after V lost 4 bases and J lost 2 bases. The chain's CDR3 is CASSSTGGRNQPQHF. The CDR3 bases are TGTGCCAGCAGTTCGACAGGGGGCCGCAATCAGCCCCAGCATTTT.

The genes are TRBV29-1 and TRBJ2-1; the match to TRBD2 covers 13 bases. CDR1 is SQVTM and CDR2 is ANQGSEA in the germline V gene. The CDR3 is 14 amino acids. V shed 6 bases, J shed 6 bases, and the junction held 5 bases outside the gene matches. The CDR3 loop reads CSVLLAGGPNEQFF. The CDR3 region has the DNA TGCAGCGTCCTACTAGCGGGAGGGCCCAATGAGCAGTTCTTC.

The gene calls are TRBV25-1 and TRBJ1-3; the D is unclear. The CDR3 sequence is 13 residues long. Germline lookup yields CDR1 MGHDK and CDR2 SYGVNS. The germline V and J ends were trimmed by 4 bases and 2 bases, with 6 bases remaining between them. The CDR3 is CASSAPPGNTIYF. The DNA for the CDR3 is TGTGCCAGCAGTGCTCCCCCTGGAAACACCATATATTTT.